What follows are 5 T cell receptor beta chains derived from one specimen sequenced in a study of tumor and adjacent non-tumor tissue in lung cancer. The library came from three nested PCR rounds adapted from ARM-PCR protocols. Using its own MiXCR run on the multiplex PCR reads, TCRdb lists one record per CDR3 protein. The sample shows 90,000 to 110,000 distinct CDR3 sequences, more than 70% of them seen only once. The template was RNA from unsorted bulk tissue. The sequencing sample was made of lung tumor tissue. These receptors all stem from an older woman with non-small cell lung cancer.

This clonotype was seen ten or more times. The chain has TRBV5-6 and TRBJ2-3; TRBD2 agrees at 10 bases. The germline CDR1 and CDR2 sequences are SGHDT and YYEEEE. The CDR3 totals 18 residues. V gave up 1 base and J gave up 0 bases; unmatched junction bases: 8. The CDR3 region has the DNA TGTGCCAGCAGCTTGCTAGCGGGGGTTCATTCTAGCACAGATACGCAGTATTTT. Residues: CASSLLAGVHSSTDTQYF.

About this clonotype itself: One base away lies a much larger clone, so this may be a sequencing read error. This sequence joins TRBV28 and TRBJ2-5, with a weak D call TRBD1 (6 bases). The CDR3 has 14 residues. CDR1 and CDR2 from the germline V gene are MDHEN and SYDVKM. The CDR3 sequence is CASRFQGSQEIQYF. For the CDR3, the DNA is TGTGCCAGCAGATTTCAGGGGTCCCAAGAGATCCAGTACTTC.

In the case of this clonotype: A read error may produce the germline difference seen at one junction end. This chain connects TRBV7-2 to TRBJ1-2; D is ambiguous. CDR1 SGHTA and CDR2 FQGNSA come from the germline V gene. The CDR3 sequence is 13 residues long. The CDR3 DNA reads TGTGCCAGCAGTTTAGTCCACCCGGGCGGCTACACCTTC. This encodes CASSLVHPGGYTF.

This clonotype has at least ten counts. The rearrangement links TRBV12-3 or TRBV12-4 to TRBJ2-3; the D is unclear. CDR3 length: 15 amino acids. Trimming left V 6 bases short and J 2 bases short, with 15 bases between. The CDR3 sequence is CASSPYEAYTDTQYF. CDR3 coding DNA: TGTGCCAGCAGCCCCTACGAGGCCTACACAGATACGCAGTATTTT.

Of note for this clonotype: An end of the junction does not agree with germline; a read error may underlie this. The chain is built from TRBV6-5 and TRBJ2-1; perhaps TRBD1 as D (6 bases). CDR1 MNHEY and CDR2 SVGAGI come from the germline V gene. The CDR3 is 12 residues long. The DNA for the CDR3 is TGTGCCAGCAGTTACTCGAACAGGGAGCGGTTTTTC. The encoded protein is CASSYSNRERFF.